This T cell receptor beta chain came from a study of blood T cells in healthy people across ages (dated by TCRdb to the mid-2010s). Concerning the study at large: In model experiments, template switching captured roughly one uniquely barcoded TCR beta cDNA molecule for every two T cells. Using deep sequencing normalized with unique cDNA molecular identifiers, the study measured how TCR beta repertoire diversity changes with age. The donors were divided into four age groups: young (average around 17 years), middle-aged (approximately 39), aged (roughly 66) and long-lived (more than 75). To avoid experimental bias, donors of different ages were randomly spread across the sequencing lanes. Two additional independent replicas of 1 million unique cDNA reads from the same blood draw were analyzed for two donors (one aged 18 to 30 and one aged 80 or older). Overall results and qualifications from the work: Compared with the aged group, more naive CD4+ T cells, fewer expanded clones and increased TCR diversity were shown by the long-lived group, suggesting age selection. As age increased, observed TCR beta diversity per million T cells dropped in a roughly linear way, and a significant reduction was already evident by age 40. Bulk unsorted PBMC profiling prevented conclusive comparison of naive and antigen-experienced compartments. There was a strong correlation between observed TCR beta diversity and the percentage of naive T cells measured by flow cytometry. Estimates of total diversity from one million sequenced T cells were regarded as lower bounds and underestimates. Because donor CMV infection status was unknown, age-related changes in expanded clonotypes were potentially confounded.

The germline V end is reduced by 3 bases and the J end by 8 bases; junction bases left unmatched: 4. The CDR3 covers 16 residues, taking in both the cysteine and the phenylalanine. Of all the DNA, just the CDR3 is kept, 48 bases in frame from base 1. The germline V gene yields LGHNA for CDR1 and YNFKEQ for CDR2. Remarks on this clonotype: The target of this receptor is not known. Base qualities were left out, and no much larger clone turns up one base away.

Donors were a few dozen systemically healthy Caucasian individuals from Russia aged roughly 6 to 95 years. Each donor gave roughly 9 milliliters of peripheral blood, drawn into EDTA-treated Vacutainer tubes. Ficoll-Paque density-gradient centrifugation was used to isolate PBMCs, with at least 7 million obtained per sample. Total RNA, at least 6 micrograms per sample, was extracted from PBMCs with Trizol reagent. For every donor, an aliquot of PBMCs went through flow cytometry to measure the percentages of naive CD45RAhigh/CD27high T cells. The library was made by 5' RACE. The listed sequencing device is Illumina HiSeq 2500. A second PCR of about 7 to 12 cycles was run with a J-beta primer mix and a sample-barcoded 5' primer. Each TCR beta cDNA molecule received a unique molecular identifier from a template-switch 5' adaptor carrying 12 random nucleotides. At least 2.5 million CDR3-containing paired-end reads were obtained from each sample. The Mint cDNA synthesis kit, primed by a TRBC-specific oligonucleotide, was used to synthesize first-strand cDNA from all RNA. After uracil-DNA glycosylase treatment, a first 18-cycle PCR used universal primers M1SS and BC2_uni_R on all cDNA. From the authors' description of their analysis: Normalization of each sample was performed by random selection of 1 million high-quality reads, each carrying a distinct molecular identifier. Reads sharing molecular identifiers were discarded rather than binned into consensus sequences. MiTCR, with a Q25 quality threshold and the strictest error-elimination algorithm, was used for CDR3 identification, clonotype clustering and error correction. Lower-bound total TCR beta diversity was estimated with a nonparametric unseen species model using Euler transformation. In TCRdb, the public reads were trimmed at Q25 with fastp and aligned with MiXCR, with productive beta chains retained. Rows matching on CDR3 protein sequence are summarized as one entry with the most common DNA and genes. None of the V and J calls come from the authors' own analysis; TCRdb made them. The sample includes about 670,000 distinct CDR3 sequences, with 40% to 65% observed a single time. Around an eighth of the sample goes to the ten largest clones.

The specimen was blood. This clonotype originated in an elderly woman in good health. The chain is made from TRBV4-2 and TRBJ2-1, with 16 junctional bases fitting TRBD2. The CDR3 reads CASSQGTSGGADEQFF. DNA sequence: TGTGCCAGCAGCCAGGGGACTAGCGGGGGGGCCGATGAGCAGTTCTTC.